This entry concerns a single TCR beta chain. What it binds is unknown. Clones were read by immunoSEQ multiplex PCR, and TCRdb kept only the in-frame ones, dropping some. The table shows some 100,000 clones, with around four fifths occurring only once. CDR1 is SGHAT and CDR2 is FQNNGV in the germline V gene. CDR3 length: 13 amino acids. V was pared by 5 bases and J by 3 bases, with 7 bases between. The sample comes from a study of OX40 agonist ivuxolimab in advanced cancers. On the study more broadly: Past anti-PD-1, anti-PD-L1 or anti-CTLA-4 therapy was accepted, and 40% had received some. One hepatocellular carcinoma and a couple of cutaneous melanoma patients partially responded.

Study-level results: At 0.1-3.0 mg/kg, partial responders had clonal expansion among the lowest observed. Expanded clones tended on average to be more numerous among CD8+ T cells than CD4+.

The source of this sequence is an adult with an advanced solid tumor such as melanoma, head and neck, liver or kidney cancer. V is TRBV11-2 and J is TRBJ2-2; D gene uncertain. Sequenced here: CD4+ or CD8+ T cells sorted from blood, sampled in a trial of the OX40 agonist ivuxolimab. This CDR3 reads CASSQDYTGELFF. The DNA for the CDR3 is TGTGCCAGCAGCCAGGATTACACCGGGGAGCTGTTTTTT.